The clone carrying this TCR beta chain was recorded once. This entry comes from a study of T cell changes during pregnancy in multiple sclerosis. From germline, CDR1 is SGHVS and CDR2 FNYEAQ. The V end lost 1 base, the J end lost 5 bases, and 11 bases lay between the germline ends. The CDR3 totals 15 residues. This table comes from immunoSEQ multiplex PCR, and its TCRdb copy is limited to in-frame clones, with some not included. This table holds some 97,000 clones, 90% to 95% found once. The V gene is TRBV7-6, the J gene TRBJ2-2; D ambiguous. The TCR was taken from a female donor with multiple sclerosis, enrolled in a pregnancy study. This sample comprised peripheral blood, obtained before pregnancy. The CDR3 reads CASSLDLAVTGELFF. As DNA, the CDR3 is TGTGCCAGCAGCTTAGATTTGGCAGTTACCGGGGAGCTGTTTTTT.